The 19 T cell receptor beta chains reported below all come from one sample, sequenced in a study of T cell responses to AZD1222 COVID-19 vaccine. Generated by immunoSEQ multiplex PCR, the TCRdb table keeps only in-frame clones and is missing some. The sample contains roughly 120,000 clones, 87% of which appear only once. Specimen: peripheral blood, collected on day 0 of AZD1222 vaccination. The receptors derive from an adult in good health.

The CDR3 loop is CASTETHGLYEQYF. The CDR3 DNA follows: TGTGCCAGCACCGAAACACATGGGCTCTACGAGCAGTACTTC. This chain joins TRBV28 and TRBJ2-7; D gene unclear. Per the germline V gene, CDR1 is MDHEN and CDR2 is SYDVKM. The CDR3 has 14 amino acids. The V and J ends lost 7 bases and 3 bases respectively, with 16 bases between them.

This chain joins TRBV5-4 and TRBJ1-1; 10 bases align to TRBD1. Trimming at V came to 4 bases and at J to 7 bases, leaving 7 bases not matched to a gene. Germline V gene lookup returns CDR1 SGHNT and CDR2 YYREEE (reference sequence). This CDR3 region has 14 residues. CDR3 DNA: TGTGCCAGCAGCCCGGACAGGGGGAGTATTGAAGCTTTCTTT. Protein sequence: CASSPDRGSIEAFF.

This clone has more than one count but fewer than ten. The chain carries TRBV2 and TRBJ2-7, with 7 bases fitting TRBD1. Trimming took 6 bases from V and 6 from J; bases not matched to a gene: 11. This CDR3 has 14 residues. In germline, CDR1 is SNHLY, CDR2 FYNNEI. CDR3 bases: TGTGCCAGCAGATGGACAGGCCCACTATCCGAGCAGTACTTC. Its protein is CASRWTGPLSEQYF.

This clone was recorded only once. V usage is TRBV4-1 and J usage is TRBJ1-2, with D hard to call. Deletions cut 1 base from V and 7 bases from J, with 25 bases between. This CDR3 spans 18 amino acids. The germline CDR1 and CDR2 sequences are MGHRA and YSYEKL. The CDR3, as DNA: TGCGCCAGCAGCCAAGCGGGTCTCGGGGTAACACCCCGAGGTGGCTACACCTTC. Translating it yields CASSQAGLGVTPRGGYTF.

The V gene is TRBV19, the J gene TRBJ1-5; no definite D call. The ends were cut back, 7 bases at V and 7 bases at J, with 17 bases in the middle. CDR3 length equals 14 residues. Germline-derived CDR1 and CDR2 are LNHDA and SQIVND (reference sequence). CDR3 bases: TGTGCCAGTATTAAGAGAGGCAGTGACCAGCCCCAGCATTTT. Encoded protein: CASIKRGSDQPQHF.

The rearrangement links TRBV27 to TRBJ1-6, with D hard to call. Per the germline V gene, CDR1 is MNHEY and CDR2 is SMNVEV (reference sequence). The CDR3 spans 17 residues. The V end was cut by 4 bases, the J end by 0 bases, with 13 bases between. The CDR3 sequence: CASSSRLYLSYNSPLHF. DNA of the CDR3: TGTGCCAGCAGTTCTAGGCTGTACCTCTCCTATAATTCACCCCTCCACTTT.

CDR3 in DNA: TGTGCCAGCAGCTACGCCGGGACAGGGGTAGGTCAGCCCCAGCATTTT. It codes for CASSYAGTGVGQPQHF. The J gene is TRBJ1-5, the V gene TRBV7-9; 10 bases are shared with TRBD1. There are 16 residues in the CDR3. Germline CDR1 and CDR2: SEHNR and FQNEAQ (reference sequence). Trimming at V came to 4 bases and at J to 6 bases, leaving 9 bases not matched to a gene.

The chain couples TRBV7-2 to TRBJ2-7; TRBD2 matches at 9 bases. Germline loops: CDR1 SGHTA, CDR2 FQGNSA. The CDR3 totals 16 residues. V was pared by 4 bases and J by 4 bases, with 11 bases of the junction left unmatched. The CDR3 reads CASSYASGKDGYEQYF. The CDR3 DNA follows: TGTGCCAGCAGCTATGCTAGCGGGAAAGATGGTTACGAGCAGTACTTC.

A single count supports this clone. Here the CDR3 reads CASSFRAAYEAFF. The CDR3 nucleotides are TGTGCCAGCAGTTTTAGGGCGGCTTATGAAGCTTTCTTT. This chain uses TRBV27 with TRBJ1-1; no definite D call. Deletions cut 3 bases from V and 7 bases from J, with 12 bases between. Germline V gene lookup returns CDR1 MNHEY and CDR2 SMNVEV (reference sequence). The CDR3 totals 13 residues.

This chain links TRBV5-1 with TRBJ2-7, with 7 bases matching TRBD1. V trimming: 0 bases; J trimming: 3 bases; junction bases outside the gene matches: 12. CDR3 length: 17 residues. From germline, CDR1 is SGHRS and CDR2 YFSETQ. The CDR3 is CASSLASGGRGIYEQYF. The DNA of the CDR3 is TGCGCCAGCAGCTTGGCGTCAGGGGGAAGGGGGATCTACGAGCAGTACTTC. The whole variable domain, filled in from reference TRBV5-1 and TRBJ2-7, reads KAGVTQTPRYLIKTRGQQVTLSCSPISGHRSVSWYQQTPGQGLQFLFEYFSETQRNKGNFPGRFSGRQFSNSRSEMNVSTLELGDSALYLCASSLASGGRGIYEQYFGPGTRLTVT.

The J gene is TRBJ2-7, the V gene TRBV11-3; the D gene is possibly TRBD2 (6 bases). CDR3 length: 16 residues. Per germline, CDR1 SGHNT and CDR2 YENEEA. Trimming took off 1 base at V and 7 bases at J, with 20 bases between the two ends. CDR3 bases: TGTGCCAGCAGCTTAGCCCCCCTAGCGCTACTCGGGGAGCAGTACTTC. This gives the protein CASSLAPLALLGEQYF.

This clone has only a few counts. CDR3 amino acids: CSASSQVNTEAFF. In DNA, the CDR3 is TGCAGTGCTAGTAGTCAGGTGAACACTGAAGCTTTCTTT. The chain couples TRBV20-1 to TRBJ1-1; no reliable D call. V lost 3 bases and J lost 0, with 8 bases in between. The germline V gene encodes CDR1 DFQATT and CDR2 SNEGSKA (reference sequence). The CDR3 spans 13 residues.

V and J are TRBV11-3 and TRBJ1-1; tentatively, D is TRBD1 (5 bases). The germline V gene encodes CDR1 SGHNT and CDR2 YENEEA. This CDR3 region has 15 residues. V gave up 2 bases and J gave up 1 base, with 11 bases separating them. The CDR3 coding sequence is TGTGCCAGCAGCTTAAGGGGCCAGAAGAACACTGAAGCTTTCTTT. Translated: CASSLRGQKNTEAFF.

This sequence joins TRBV30 and TRBJ2-7; TRBD2 agrees at 8 bases. From germline, CDR1 is GTSNPN and CDR2 SVGIG (reference sequence). The junction had 5 bases not matched to a gene; V was cut back by 5 bases and J by 2 bases. This CDR3 is built from 13 residues. The CDR3 reads CAWGSGAPYEQYF. As DNA, the CDR3 is TGTGCCTGGGGTAGCGGGGCTCCCTACGAGCAGTACTTC.

The chain joins TRBV29-1 to TRBJ1-4, with D perhaps TRBD1 (5 bases). Germline V gene sequence: CDR1 SQVTM, CDR2 ANQGSEA. CDR3 length equals 13 residues. V was trimmed by 6 bases and J by 5 bases, leaving 13 bases between them. CDR3 nucleotide sequence: TGCAGCGTCGCCTGGGGGGGGAATGAAAAACTGTTTTTT. It is translated as CSVAWGGNEKLFF.

The CDR3 sequence is CASSAARGWRNNEQFF. CDR3 nucleotides: TGTGCCAGCAGCGCCGCACGGGGGTGGAGGAACAATGAGCAGTTCTTC. The chain recombines TRBV11-2 with TRBJ2-1; tentatively, D is TRBD2 (6 bases). The germline V gene has CDR1 SGHAT and CDR2 FQNNGV. CDR3 length: 16 residues. Trimming took off 5 bases at V and 5 bases at J, with 19 bases between the two ends.

The chain is built from TRBV30 and TRBJ2-7; weak D call: TRBD1 (5 bases). The CDR3 has 18 residues. CDR1 is GTSNPN, CDR2 SVGIG, per germline (reference sequence). Between the trimmed V and J ends, which lost 3 bases and 4 bases, there was a span of 28 bases. CDR3 sequence: CAWRPPTLIGDGQYEQYF. The DNA for the CDR3 is TGTGCCTGGAGGCCCCCGACCCTAATAGGGGATGGGCAATACGAGCAGTACTTC.

The chain has TRBV27 and TRBJ2-7; 9 bases fit TRBD1. This CDR3 has 14 residues. Trimming took 3 bases from V and 7 from J; bases not matched to a gene: 7. Germline V lookup: CDR1 MNHEY, CDR2 SMNVEV (reference sequence). CDR3 in amino acids: CASSLGQGSGEQYF. CDR3 coding DNA: TGTGCCAGCAGTTTGGGACAGGGATCAGGGGAGCAGTACTTC.

This chain connects TRBV18 to TRBJ2-7; a weak D match, TRBD2 (6 bases). Germline V lookup: CDR1 KGHSH, CDR2 LQKENI. Trimming stripped 2 bases from V and 6 bases from J, with 14 bases between. CDR3 length equals 14 residues. Here the CDR3 reads CASSPFSLGGEQYF. CDR3 bases: TGTGCCAGCTCACCATTTAGCTTGGGGGGCGAGCAGTACTTC.